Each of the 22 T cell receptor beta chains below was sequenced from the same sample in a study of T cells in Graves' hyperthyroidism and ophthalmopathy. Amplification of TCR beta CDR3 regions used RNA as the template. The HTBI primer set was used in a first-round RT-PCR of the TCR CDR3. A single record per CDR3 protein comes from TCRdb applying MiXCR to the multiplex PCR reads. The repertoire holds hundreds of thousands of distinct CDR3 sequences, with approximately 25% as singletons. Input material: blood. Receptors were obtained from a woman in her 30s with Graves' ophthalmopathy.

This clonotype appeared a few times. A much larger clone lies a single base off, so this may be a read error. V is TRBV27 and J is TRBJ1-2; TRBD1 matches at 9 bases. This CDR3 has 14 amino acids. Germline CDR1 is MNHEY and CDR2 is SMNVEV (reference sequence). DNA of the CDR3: TGTGCCAGCAGTTTAGGGGGACAGGGAACTGGCTGCACCTTC. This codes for CASSLGGQGTGCTF.

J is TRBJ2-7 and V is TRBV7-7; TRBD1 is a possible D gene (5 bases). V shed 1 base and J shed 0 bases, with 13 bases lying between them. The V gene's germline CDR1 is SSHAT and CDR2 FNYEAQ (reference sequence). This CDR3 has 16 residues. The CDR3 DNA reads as TGTGCCAGCAGCTTAGTAAGGGGCGGACACTCCTACGAGCAGTACTTC. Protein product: CASSLVRGGHSYEQYF.

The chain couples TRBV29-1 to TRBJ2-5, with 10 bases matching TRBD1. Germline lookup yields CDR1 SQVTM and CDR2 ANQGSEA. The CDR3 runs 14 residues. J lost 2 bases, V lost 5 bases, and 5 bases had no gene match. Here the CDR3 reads CSVRTGGQQETQYF. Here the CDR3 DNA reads TGCAGCGTTAGGACAGGGGGGCAGCAAGAGACCCAGTACTTC. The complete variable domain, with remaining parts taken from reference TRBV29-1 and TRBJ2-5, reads SAVISQKPSRDICQRGTSLTIQCQVDSQVTMMFWYRQQPGQSLTLIATANQGSEATYESGFVIDKFPISRPNLTFSTLTVSNMSPEDSSIYLCSVRTGGQQETQYFGPGTRLLVL.

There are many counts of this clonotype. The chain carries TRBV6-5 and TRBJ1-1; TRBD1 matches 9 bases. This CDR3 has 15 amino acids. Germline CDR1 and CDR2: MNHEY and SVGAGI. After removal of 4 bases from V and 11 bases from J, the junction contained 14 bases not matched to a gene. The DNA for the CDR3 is TGTGCCAGCAGTTTTAACCTGGGACAGGGACTTCGCGCTTTCTTT. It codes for CASSFNLGQGLRAFF.

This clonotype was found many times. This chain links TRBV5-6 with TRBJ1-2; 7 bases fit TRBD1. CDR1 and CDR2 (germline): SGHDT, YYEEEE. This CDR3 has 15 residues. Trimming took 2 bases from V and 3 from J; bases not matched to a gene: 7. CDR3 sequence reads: CASSFRDRLYYGYTF. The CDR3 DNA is TGTGCCAGCAGCTTCCGGGACAGATTATACTATGGCTACACCTTC.

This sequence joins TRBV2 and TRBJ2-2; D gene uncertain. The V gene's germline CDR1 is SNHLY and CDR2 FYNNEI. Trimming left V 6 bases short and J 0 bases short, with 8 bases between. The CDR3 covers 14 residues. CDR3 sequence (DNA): TGTGCCAGCAGGGACCCCTCGAACACCGGGGAGCTGTTTTTT. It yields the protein CASRDPSNTGELFF.

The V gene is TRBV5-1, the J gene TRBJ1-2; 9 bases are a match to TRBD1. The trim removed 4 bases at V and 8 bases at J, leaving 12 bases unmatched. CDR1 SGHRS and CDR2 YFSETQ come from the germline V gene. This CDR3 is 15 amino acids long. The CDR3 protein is CASSAGTGSLGGYTF. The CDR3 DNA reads TGCGCCAGCAGCGCCGGGACAGGGTCCCTCGGAGGCTACACCTTC.

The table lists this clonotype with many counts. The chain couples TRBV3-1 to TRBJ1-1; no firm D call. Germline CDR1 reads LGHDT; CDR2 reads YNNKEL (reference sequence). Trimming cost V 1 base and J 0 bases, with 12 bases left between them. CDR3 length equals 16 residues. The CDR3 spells CASSQVLTLLNTEAFF. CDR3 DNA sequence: TGTGCCAGCAGCCAAGTCCTTACACTTTTGAACACTGAAGCTTTCTTT.

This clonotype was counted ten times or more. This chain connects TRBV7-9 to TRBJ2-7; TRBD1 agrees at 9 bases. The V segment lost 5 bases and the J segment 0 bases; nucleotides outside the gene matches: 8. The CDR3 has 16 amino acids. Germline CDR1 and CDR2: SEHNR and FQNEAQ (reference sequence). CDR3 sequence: CASSEFGQGTSYEQYF. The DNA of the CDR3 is TGTGCCAGCAGCGAGTTCGGACAGGGGACCTCCTACGAGCAGTACTTC.

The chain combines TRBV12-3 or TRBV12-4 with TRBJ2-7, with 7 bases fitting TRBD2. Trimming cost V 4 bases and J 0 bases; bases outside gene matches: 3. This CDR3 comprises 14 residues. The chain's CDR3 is CASSWGGVSYEQYF. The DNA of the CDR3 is TGTGCCAGCAGTTGGGGGGGAGTCTCCTACGAGCAGTACTTC.

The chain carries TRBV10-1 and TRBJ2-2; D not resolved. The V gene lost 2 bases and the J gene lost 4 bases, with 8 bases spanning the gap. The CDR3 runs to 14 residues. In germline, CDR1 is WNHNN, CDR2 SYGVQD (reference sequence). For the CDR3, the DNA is TGCGCCAGCAGTGAGAATATGGGCACCGGGGAGCTGTTTTTT. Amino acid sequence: CASSENMGTGELFF.

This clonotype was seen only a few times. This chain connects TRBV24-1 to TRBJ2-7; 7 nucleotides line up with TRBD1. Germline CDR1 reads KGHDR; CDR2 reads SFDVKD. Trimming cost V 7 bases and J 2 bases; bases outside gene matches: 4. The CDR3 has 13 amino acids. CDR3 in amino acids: CATSTGQTYEQYF. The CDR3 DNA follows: TGTGCCACCAGCACGGGACAGACCTACGAGCAGTACTTC.

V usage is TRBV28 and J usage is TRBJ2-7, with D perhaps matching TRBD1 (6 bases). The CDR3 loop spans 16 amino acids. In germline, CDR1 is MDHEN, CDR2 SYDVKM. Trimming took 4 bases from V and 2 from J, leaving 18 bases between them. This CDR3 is CASSWEYLDRTYEQYF. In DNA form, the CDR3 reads TGTGCCAGCAGTTGGGAATATTTAGACAGGACCTACGAGCAGTACTTC.

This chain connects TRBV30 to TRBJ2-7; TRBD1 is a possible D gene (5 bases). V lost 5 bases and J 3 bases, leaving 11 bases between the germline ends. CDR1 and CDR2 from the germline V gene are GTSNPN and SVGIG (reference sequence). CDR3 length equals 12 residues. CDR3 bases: TGTGCCTGGTCAGGGCAGATCTACGAGCAGTACTTC. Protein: CAWSGQIYEQYF.

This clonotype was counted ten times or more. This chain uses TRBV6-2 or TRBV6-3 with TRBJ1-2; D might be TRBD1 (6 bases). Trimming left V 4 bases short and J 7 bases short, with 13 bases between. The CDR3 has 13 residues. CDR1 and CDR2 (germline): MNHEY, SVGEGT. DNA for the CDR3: TGTGCCAGCAGTTTTCTTCAGGGGACTGGCTACACCTTC. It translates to CASSFLQGTGYTF.

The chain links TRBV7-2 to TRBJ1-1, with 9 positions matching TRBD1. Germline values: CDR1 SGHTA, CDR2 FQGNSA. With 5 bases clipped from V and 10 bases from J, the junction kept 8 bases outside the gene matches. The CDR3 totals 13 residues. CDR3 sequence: CASSIRDRARAFF. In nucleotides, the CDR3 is TGTGCCAGCAGCATTAGGGACAGGGCGAGAGCTTTCTTT.

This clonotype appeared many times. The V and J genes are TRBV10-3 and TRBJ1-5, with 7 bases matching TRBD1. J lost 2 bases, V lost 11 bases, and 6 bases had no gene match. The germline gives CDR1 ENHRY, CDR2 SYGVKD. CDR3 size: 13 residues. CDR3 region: CAATGERNQPQHF. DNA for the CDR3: TGTGCCGCCACAGGGGAGCGCAATCAGCCCCAGCATTTT.

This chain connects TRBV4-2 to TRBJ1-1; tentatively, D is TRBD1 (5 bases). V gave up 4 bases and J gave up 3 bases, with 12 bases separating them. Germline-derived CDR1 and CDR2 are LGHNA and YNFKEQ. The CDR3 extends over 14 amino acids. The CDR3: CASSPTWDYTEAFF. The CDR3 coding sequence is TGTGCCAGCAGCCCCACCTGGGACTACACTGAAGCTTTCTTT.

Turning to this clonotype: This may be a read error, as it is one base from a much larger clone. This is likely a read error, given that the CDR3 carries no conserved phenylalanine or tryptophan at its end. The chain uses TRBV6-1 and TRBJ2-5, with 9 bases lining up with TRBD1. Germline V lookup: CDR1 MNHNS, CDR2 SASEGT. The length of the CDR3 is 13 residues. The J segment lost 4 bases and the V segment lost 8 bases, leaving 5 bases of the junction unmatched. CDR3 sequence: CASGTGRGETQYL. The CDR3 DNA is TGTGCCAGCGGGACAGGGCGCGGAGAGACCCAGTACCTC.

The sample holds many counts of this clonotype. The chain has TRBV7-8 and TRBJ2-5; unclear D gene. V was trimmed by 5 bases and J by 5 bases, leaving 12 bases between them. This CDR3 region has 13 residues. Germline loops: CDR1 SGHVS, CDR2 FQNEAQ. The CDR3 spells CASSPLEGETQYF. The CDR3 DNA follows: TGTGCCAGCAGCCCGCTTGAAGGGGAGACCCAGTACTTC.

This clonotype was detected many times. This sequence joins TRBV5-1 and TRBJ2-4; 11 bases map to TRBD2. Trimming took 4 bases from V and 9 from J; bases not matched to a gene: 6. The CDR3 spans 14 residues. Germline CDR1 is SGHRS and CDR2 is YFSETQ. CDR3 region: CASSDSGGAVIQYF. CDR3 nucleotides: TGCGCCAGCAGCGATAGCGGGGGGGCCGTCATTCAGTACTTC.

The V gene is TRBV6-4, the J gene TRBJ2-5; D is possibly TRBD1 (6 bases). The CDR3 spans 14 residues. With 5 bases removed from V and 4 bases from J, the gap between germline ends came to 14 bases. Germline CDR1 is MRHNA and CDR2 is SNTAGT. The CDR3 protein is CASSLQGGRETQYF. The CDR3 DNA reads TGTGCCAGCAGTCTACAGGGTGGAAGAGAGACCCAGTACTTC.